These 25 T cell receptor beta chains share one sample of origin, sequenced in a study of cytomegalovirus exposure and HLA in healthy donors. Generated by immunoSEQ multiplex PCR, the TCRdb table keeps only in-frame clones and is missing some. In the table there are approximately 46,000 clones, roughly 93% of which are singletons. Sequenced: PBMCs. These receptor sequences come from a man aged 18 to 35 in good health and CMV-seronegative.

The chain uses TRBV4-1 and TRBJ2-3, with TRBD1 as a possible D gene (5 bases). Trimming cost V 0 bases and J 3 bases, with 16 bases left between them. Germline CDR1 is MGHRA and CDR2 is YSYEKL. The CDR3 runs 17 residues. As DNA, the CDR3 is TGCGCCAGCAGCCAAGAGAGCGCAGGGTCTCGAACAGATACGCAGTATTTT. Translating gives CASSQESAGSRTDTQYF.

The rearrangement joins TRBV21-1 to TRBJ1-1. TRBV21-1 is reported as a pseudogene. This CDR3 has 15 amino acids. The CDR3 loop reads CASSKWRAANTEAFF. The CDR3 DNA reads as TGTGCCAGCAGCAAATGGAGGGCAGCGAACACTGAAGCTTTCTTT.

The chain recombines TRBV5-1 with TRBJ2-3, with 7 bases lining up with TRBD1. Germline CDR1 reads SGHRS; CDR2 reads YFSETQ. V gave up 6 bases and J gave up 2 bases; unmatched junction bases: 6. There are 14 residues in the CDR3. In nucleotides, the CDR3 is TGCGCCAGCAATAGACAGGGTCTCACAGATACGCAGTATTTT. Its translation is CASNRQGLTDTQYF.

The chain links TRBV5-1 to TRBJ2-6; D is unresolved. The CDR3 extends over 15 amino acids. Deletions cut 4 bases from V and 0 bases from J, with 8 bases between. The germline gives CDR1 SGHRS, CDR2 YFSETQ. CDR3 nucleotide sequence: TGCGCCAGCAGCGTAGCTATCTCTGGGGCCAACGTCCTGACTTTC. Translated, it gives CASSVAISGANVLTF.

In nucleotides, the CDR3 is TGTGCCAGTAGTATACTAGCGGGAGGGAACTCCTACAATGAGCAGTTCTTC. It translates to CASSILAGGNSYNEQFF. This rearrangement joins TRBV19 to TRBJ2-1, with 12 positions matching TRBD2. The germline V gene encodes CDR1 LNHDA and CDR2 SQIVND (reference sequence). Losses at the gene ends were 2 bases for V and 0 bases for J; bases not matched to a gene: 2. The CDR3 extends over 17 amino acids.

The chain couples TRBV7-2 to TRBJ2-6, with D perhaps matching TRBD1 (6 bases). V gave up 1 base and J gave up 0 bases, with 13 bases separating them. Germline V gene data show CDR1 as SGHTA and CDR2 as FQGNSA. The CDR3 is made up of 18 amino acids. CDR3 in DNA: TGTGCCAGCAGCTTAGATGACAGGTTCTACTCTGGGGCCAACGTCCTGACTTTC. This gives the protein CASSLDDRFYSGANVLTF.

The chain has TRBV30 and TRBJ1-4; 10 bases align to TRBD1. Germline V gene data show CDR1 as GTSNPN and CDR2 as SVGIG (reference sequence). V lost 3 bases and J lost 8; bases outside the gene matches: 12. There are 16 residues in the CDR3. CDR3 sequence reads: CAWRGSGTGDGEKLFF. CDR3 sequence (DNA): TGTGCCTGGAGGGGATCCGGGACAGGGGATGGAGAAAAACTGTTTTTT.

The V gene is TRBV25-1, the J gene TRBJ2-5, with D tentatively TRBD1 (6 bases). The germline V and J ends were trimmed by 10 bases and 5 bases, with 14 bases remaining between them. This CDR3 is built from 12 residues. Per germline, CDR1 MGHDK and CDR2 SYGVNS. DNA of the CDR3: TGTGCCACCTCAGGGGCCGGGGAGACCCAGTACTTC. It codes for CATSGAGETQYF.

The chain couples TRBV18 to TRBJ1-3; possibly TRBD1 for D (5 bases). V lost 8 bases, J lost 0 bases, and 20 bases lay in between. The germline V gene has CDR1 KGHSH and CDR2 LQKENI. The CDR3 consists of 17 residues. The CDR3 DNA sequence: TGTGCCAGCACCTTAATGACAGCAACTTCCTCTGGAAACACCATATATTTT. Its protein is CASTLMTATSSGNTIYF.

Remarks on this clone: At one of its ends the junction is not consistent with the germline gene, which may arise from a read error. The chain uses TRBV15 and TRBJ2-1; 10 bases agree with TRBD2. Germline CDR1 reads LNHNV; CDR2 reads YYDKDF (reference sequence). This CDR3 is 15 amino acids long. CDR3 protein: CVTSSFSGRADEQFF. In nucleotides, the CDR3 is TGTGTCACCAGCAGTTTCAGCGGGAGGGCCGATGAGCAGTTCTTC. Based on the CDR3 plus reference TRBV15 and TRBJ2-1, the full variable domain is DAMVIQNPRYQVTQFGKPVTLSCSQTLNHNVMYWYQQKSSQAPKLLFHYYDKDFNNEADTPDNFQSRRPNTSFCFLDIRSPGLGDTAMYLCVTSSFSGRADEQFFGPGTRLTVL.

The V gene is TRBV5-1, the J gene TRBJ2-4; TRBD1 agrees at 8 bases. The CDR3 has 16 residues. J was trimmed by 8 bases and V by 0 bases; bases with no gene match: 10. CDR1 and CDR2 from the germline V gene are SGHRS and YFSETQ. CDR3 sequence (DNA): TGCGCCAGCAGCTTGGACGGCAGGGGGCGAGTAGACATTCAGTACTTC. It is translated as CASSLDGRGRVDIQYF.

The V gene is TRBV19, the J gene TRBJ1-5, with D unclear. The CDR3 runs to 15 residues. Per the germline V gene, CDR1 is LNHDA and CDR2 is SQIVND (reference sequence). Trimming cost V 2 bases and J 3 bases, with 11 bases left between them. In nucleotides, the CDR3 is TGTGCCAGTAGTATAAACATACAGTTCAATCAGCCCCAGCATTTT. Translating gives CASSINIQFNQPQHF.

J is TRBJ2-5 and V is TRBV4-2; TRBD2 matches at 7 bases. Germline-derived CDR1 and CDR2 are LGHNA and YNFKEQ. The CDR3 sequence is 16 residues long. The ends lost 4 bases at V and 2 bases at J; junction bases unmatched: 10. The chain's CDR3 is CASSPVVAGQQETQYF. The CDR3 DNA reads as TGTGCCAGCAGCCCGGTAGTAGCGGGTCAACAAGAGACCCAGTACTTC.

This chain uses TRBV28 with TRBJ2-7; 8 nucleotides align to TRBD2. Germline V lookup: CDR1 MDHEN, CDR2 SYDVKM. V lost 7 bases to trimming and J lost 4 bases; unmatched junction nucleotides: 12. The CDR3 runs to 15 residues. CDR3 protein: CASKLEGGRTYEQYF. The CDR3 region has the DNA TGTGCCAGCAAGCTCGAGGGCGGGAGGACTTACGAGCAGTACTTC.

V usage is TRBV29-1 and J usage is TRBJ1-4; 9 bases are shared with TRBD1. Looked up from germline, CDR1 is SQVTM and CDR2 is ANQGSEA. J gave up 7 bases and V 7 bases, and 16 bases lay outside the gene matches. The CDR3 length is 16 residues. CDR3 region: CSATIQGAVYGEKLFF. The CDR3 DNA sequence: TGCAGCGCTACTATACAGGGGGCAGTTTACGGTGAAAAACTGTTTTTT.

The chain combines TRBV7-3 with TRBJ2-1, with D possibly TRBD2 on 7 matching bases. The CDR3 runs 16 residues. CDR1 and CDR2 (germline): SGHTA, FQGTGA. V dropped 4 bases and J dropped 0 bases, with 13 bases sitting between them. CDR3 amino acids: CASSSRGTTSYNEQFF. As DNA, the CDR3 is TGTGCCAGCAGCTCGAGGGGGACTACCTCCTACAATGAGCAGTTCTTC. Combining the CDR3 with reference TRBV7-3 and TRBJ2-1 gives the whole variable domain GAGVSQTPSNKVTEKGKYVELRCDPISGHTALYWYRQSLGQGPEFLIYFQGTGAADDSGLPNDRFFAVRPEGSVSTLKIQRTERGDSAVYLCASSSRGTTSYNEQFFGPGTRLTVL.

The chain uses TRBV30 and TRBJ2-7, with 7 bases that match TRBD1. CDR1 and CDR2 from the germline V gene are GTSNPN and SVGIG (reference sequence). V trimming: 6 bases; J trimming: 5 bases; junction bases outside the gene matches: 7. The CDR3 consists of 12 residues. CDR3 bases: TGTGCCTGCAACAGGGGTTTCCACGAGCAGTACTTC. Translated: CACNRGFHEQYF.

This chain joins TRBV28 and TRBJ2-1; TRBD1 matches at 7 bases. Germline CDR1 is MDHEN and CDR2 is SYDVKM. CDR3 length: 15 amino acids. V gave up 6 bases and J gave up 1 base; unmatched junction bases: 6. Written as DNA, the CDR3 is TGTGCCAGCAGAAGAAACAGGGGATCCTACAATGAGCAGTTCTTC. It specifies CASRRNRGSYNEQFF.

This rearrangement joins TRBV2 to TRBJ2-2, with D maybe TRBD2 (6 bases). From germline, CDR1 is SNHLY and CDR2 FYNNEI. The CDR3 is made up of 16 amino acids. V gave up 2 bases and J gave up 6 bases, with 16 bases separating them. CDR3 coding DNA: TGTGCCAGCAGTGAAACGGGAGTCACCCTCGCCGGGGAGCTGTTTTTT. Translated: CASSETGVTLAGELFF.

The chain has TRBV6-1 and TRBJ2-2, with TRBD2 matching 14 bases. This CDR3 spans 19 amino acids. V dropped 4 bases and J dropped 0; count of bases not matched to a gene: 7. Germline V CDR1 and CDR2: MNHNS, SASEGT. The CDR3 reads CASSGRTSGRMTNTGELFF. The CDR3 DNA reads as TGTGCCAGCAGTGGTCGGACTAGCGGGAGGATGACGAACACCGGGGAGCTGTTTTTT.

This clone showed up just once. The chain combines TRBV5-3 with TRBJ2-1, with TRBD1 identical over 9 bases. TRBV5-3 is classed as an ORF, of uncertain function. CDR3 length: 14 amino acids. V dropped 4 bases and J dropped 8; count of bases not matched to a gene: 7. The CDR3 loop reads CARSRTGDGHEQFF. The CDR3 nucleotides read TGTGCCAGAAGCCGGACAGGGGACGGCCATGAGCAGTTCTTC.

The J gene is TRBJ1-3, the V gene TRBV2, with TRBD1 as a possible D gene (6 bases). Trimming stripped 9 bases from V and 6 bases from J, with 12 bases between. The CDR3 runs 12 residues. Germline V lookup: CDR1 SNHLY, CDR2 FYNNEI. CDR3 sequence (DNA): TGTGCCAGTAGGACAGTTCAAAACACCATATATTTT. Amino acid sequence: CASRTVQNTIYF. Using reference TRBV2 and TRBJ1-3 for the parts outside the CDR3, the full variable domain is EPEVTQTPSHQVTQMGQEVILRCVPISNHLYFYWYRQILGQKVEFLVSFYNNEISEKSEIFDDQFSVERPDGSNFTLKIRSTKLEDSAMYFCASRTVQNTIYFGEGSWLTVV.

This chain links TRBV6-5 with TRBJ2-1; tentative D call: TRBD1 (6 bases). Trimming took 5 bases from V and 7 from J, leaving 18 bases between them. The CDR3 is 15 amino acids. Germline lookup yields CDR1 MNHEY and CDR2 SVGAGI. The CDR3 DNA reads as TGTGCCAGCAGTATGTATAGGACAGCCCTTAATGAGCAGTTCTTC. Translated, it gives CASSMYRTALNEQFF.

This chain links TRBV6-1 with TRBJ1-5; D unclear. The CDR3 sequence is 13 residues long. Germline CDR1 and CDR2: MNHNS and SASEGT. V lost 7 bases, J lost 6 bases, and 13 bases lay in between. The CDR3 DNA is TGTGCCAGCACGTTTAAGCCCCCTCAGCCCCAGCATTTT. Translating it yields CASTFKPPQPQHF.

The gene calls are TRBV6-5 and TRBJ1-2; the D gene is possibly TRBD1 (5 bases). The germline gives CDR1 MNHEY, CDR2 SVGAGI. V lost 2 bases and J 5 bases, leaving 18 bases between the germline ends. This CDR3 spans 16 amino acids. The CDR3 region has the DNA TGTGCCAGCAGTTACGCAACTTCGGGGGGAAGGTATGGCTACACCTTC. It codes for CASSYATSGGRYGYTF.